This T cell receptor (beta chain) came from a study of naive and memory T cell subsets. This clonotype was counted a few times. Two oligonucleotides, mixed equimolar, formed the beta constant-region primer covering TRBC1 and TRBC2. Four rounds of PCR amplified the ligated cDNA using nested alpha and beta constant-region primers plus SP2. TCRdb reprocessed the UMI-ligation and nested PCR reads via MiXCR and lists one record per CDR3 protein. Here the sample spans approximately 80,000 distinct CDR3 sequences, about 9.9% being singletons. Sequenced: naive CD8+ T cells from blood. The TCR comes from a human donor in good health.

The CDR3 loop is CAWSGADEQYF. In DNA, the CDR3 is TGTGCCTGGAGTGGAGCCGACGAGCAGTACTTC. The chain links TRBV30 to TRBJ2-7; D remains ambiguous. CDR1 GTSNPN and CDR2 SVGIG come from the germline V gene (reference sequence). The CDR3 is 11 residues long. With 1 base removed from V and 5 bases from J, the gap between germline ends came to 6 bases.